The 16 T cell receptor beta chains in this list originate from one sample, sequenced in a study of blood T cell repertoires in COVID-19. TCRdb's copy holds only in-frame clones and misses some; the assay was immunoSEQ multiplex PCR. Of about 270,000 clones listed, 85% to 90% are singletons. The specimen sequenced was peripheral blood. The receptors stem from a human donor in a cohort sampled during active COVID-19.

The gene calls are TRBV7-9 and TRBJ2-3, with D unresolved. The germline CDR1 and CDR2 sequences are SEHNR and FQNEAQ (reference sequence). V was trimmed by 1 base and J by 3 bases, leaving 11 bases between them. This CDR3 is built from 15 residues. DNA of the CDR3: TGTGCCAGCAGCTTAGGCGGCGATGGTACAGATACGCAGTATTTT. Encoded protein: CASSLGGDGTDTQYF. The entire variable domain, with the rest obtained from reference TRBV7-9 and TRBJ2-3, is as follows: DTGVSQNPRHKITKRGQNVTFRCDPISEHNRLYWYRQTLGQGPEFLTYFQNEAQLEKSRLLSDRFSAERPKGSFSTLEIQRTEQGDSAMYLCASSLGGDGTDTQYFGPGTRLTVL.

The gene calls are TRBV27 and TRBJ1-2; 9 positions match TRBD1. V lost 3 bases, J lost 7 bases, and 3 bases stayed unmatched. Germline V gives CDR1 MNHEY, CDR2 SMNVEV (reference sequence). The CDR3 runs 13 residues. CDR3 region: CASSLGQGSGYTF. The CDR3 coding sequence is TGTGCCAGCAGTTTGGGACAGGGTAGTGGCTACACCTTC.

V is TRBV7-9 and J is TRBJ2-7, with D perhaps TRBD2 (6 bases). V lost 4 bases, J lost 5 bases, and 21 bases lay in between. The CDR3 extends over 16 amino acids. Germline lookup yields CDR1 SEHNR and CDR2 FQNEAQ (reference sequence). The CDR3 DNA follows: TGTGCCAGCAGCTCTCGCCTGGGGGGATCAATCCACGAGCAGTACTTC. It specifies CASSSRLGGSIHEQYF.

The rearrangement joins TRBV23-1 to TRBJ1-6; maybe TRBD1 (5 bases). TRBV23-1 is an ORF, and what it does is uncertain. This CDR3 has 20 amino acids. The ends were cut back, 3 bases at V and 3 bases at J, with 24 bases in the middle. CDR3 protein: CASSQPIGLKTEVYNSPLHF. CDR3 in DNA: TGCGCCAGCAGTCAGCCGATCGGATTAAAGACAGAAGTCTATAATTCACCCCTCCACTTT.

This chain links TRBV6-5 with TRBJ2-1, with TRBD2 matching over 11 bases. This CDR3 spans 13 amino acids. V dropped 6 bases and J dropped 13; count of bases not matched to a gene: 8. Per germline, CDR1 MNHEY and CDR2 SVGAGI. The CDR3 coding sequence is TGTGCCAGCAGCACTCGTAGCGGGAGGGTTCAGTTCTTC. It specifies CASSTRSGRVQFF.

The chain employs TRBV27 and TRBJ2-7, with D maybe TRBD1 (6 bases). The CDR3 spans 14 residues. With 5 bases removed from V and 0 bases from J, the gap between germline ends came to 11 bases. Germline-derived CDR1 and CDR2 are MNHEY and SMNVEV (reference sequence). In DNA, the CDR3 is TGTGCCAGCAGTACAGACAGGAGCTCCTACGAGCAGTACTTC. It codes for CASSTDRSSYEQYF.

J is TRBJ2-6 and V is TRBV7-9; D possibly corresponds to TRBD2 (5 bases). The V end lost 2 bases, the J end lost 6 bases, and 20 bases lay between the germline ends. This CDR3 has 18 amino acids. Looked up from germline, CDR1 is SEHNR and CDR2 is FQNEAQ (reference sequence). Here the CDR3 DNA reads TGTGCCAGCAGCTTACGCAGGTCGGGCAGACTAAAGGCCAACGTCCTGACTTTC. This sequence encodes CASSLRRSGRLKANVLTF.

J is TRBJ1-3 and V is TRBV7-9, with 7 bases identical to TRBD1. The germline V gene encodes CDR1 SEHNR and CDR2 FQNEAQ (reference sequence). The CDR3 is made up of 13 amino acids. V shed 10 bases, J shed 4 bases, and the junction held 7 bases outside the gene matches. CDR3 residues: CATNRGPGNTIYF. CDR3 in DNA: TGTGCCACTAACAGGGGACCCGGAAACACCATATATTTT.

In this sample, this clone turned up once. The CDR3 here is CASSQDLAEETQYF. The DNA of the CDR3 is TGTGCCAGCAGCCAAGATCTAGCGGAAGAGACCCAGTACTTC. V and J are TRBV14 and TRBJ2-5, with TRBD2 matching over 7 bases. CDR1 and CDR2 (germline): SGHDN, FVKESK. Unmatched junction bases numbered 1, after V lost 0 bases and J lost 3 bases. There are 14 residues in the CDR3.

V usage is TRBV27 and J usage is TRBJ1-1, with D perhaps matching TRBD1 (5 bases). The V gene lost 4 bases and the J gene lost 3 bases, with 12 bases spanning the gap. Germline CDR1 MNHEY, CDR2 SMNVEV (reference sequence). CDR3 size: 14 residues. The DNA for the CDR3 is TGTGCCAGCAGTTCCACAGGATTCTACACTGAAGCTTTCTTT. It encodes CASSSTGFYTEAFF.

This chain joins TRBV6-5 and TRBJ1-2; D uncertain. This CDR3 comprises 12 residues. Germline CDR1 and CDR2: MNHEY and SVGAGI. Trimming stripped 5 bases from V and 2 bases from J, with 6 bases between. The CDR3 reads CASSQANYGYTF. The DNA for the CDR3 is TGTGCCAGCAGTCAGGCAAACTATGGCTACACCTTC.

A few counts support this clone. The chain is built from TRBV3-1 (or the pseudogene TRBV3-2) and TRBJ1-3; the match to TRBD1 covers 9 bases. J was trimmed by 4 bases and V by 4 bases; bases with no gene match: 2. The CDR3 covers 14 residues. Germline CDR1 LGHDT, CDR2 YNNKEL (reference sequence). The CDR3 sequence: CASSPTGGGNTIYF. In nucleotides, the CDR3 is TGTGCCAGCAGCCCAACAGGGGGCGGAAACACCATATATTTT.

On this clone: The junction departs from germline at one end; a sequencing error may be responsible. The chain joins TRBV28 to TRBJ2-7, with TRBD2 matching over 8 bases. CDR3 size: 12 residues. The germline CDR1 and CDR2 sequences are MDHEN and SYDVKM. CDR3 loop: CASSSSRLAPQF. CDR3 DNA: TGTGCCAGCAGTTCCTCAAGACTAGCGCCCCAGTTC. The variable domain in full, with the rest retrieved from reference TRBV28 and TRBJ2-7, is DVKVTQSSRYLVKRTGEKVFLECVQDMDHENMFWYRQDPGLGLRLIYFSYDVKMKEKGDIPEGYSVSREKKERFSLILESASTNQTSMYLCASSSSRLAPQFGPGTRLTVT.

This chain connects TRBV2 to TRBJ2-4; 10 bases fit TRBD1. Unmatched junction bases numbered 9, after V lost 8 bases and J lost 8 bases. The germline gives CDR1 SNHLY, CDR2 FYNNEI. There are 14 residues in the CDR3. CDR3 coding DNA: TGTGCCAGCCTTGATGGGACAGGGGAGGACATTCAGTACTTC. Encoded protein: CASLDGTGEDIQYF.

The DNA of the CDR3 is TGTGCCAGCAGCCCAGGGGCTGCTGATACGCAGTATTTT. The encoded protein is CASSPGAADTQYF. The chain links TRBV7-3 to TRBJ2-3, with D tentatively TRBD1 (6 bases). V was trimmed by 5 bases and J by 6 bases, leaving 12 bases between them. CDR3 size: 13 residues. From germline, CDR1 is SGHTA and CDR2 FQGTGA.

On this clone: The same CDR3 arises from other DNA sequences in this sample as well. V and J are TRBV5-1 and TRBJ2-1, with TRBD1 matching 10 bases. Looked up from germline, CDR1 is SGHRS and CDR2 is YFSETQ. The CDR3 spans 15 residues. Trimming cost V 3 bases and J 1 base; bases outside gene matches: 1. DNA of the CDR3: TGCGCCAGCAGCTCGGGACAGGGGTCCTACAATGAGCAGTTCTTC. Its protein is CASSSGQGSYNEQFF.